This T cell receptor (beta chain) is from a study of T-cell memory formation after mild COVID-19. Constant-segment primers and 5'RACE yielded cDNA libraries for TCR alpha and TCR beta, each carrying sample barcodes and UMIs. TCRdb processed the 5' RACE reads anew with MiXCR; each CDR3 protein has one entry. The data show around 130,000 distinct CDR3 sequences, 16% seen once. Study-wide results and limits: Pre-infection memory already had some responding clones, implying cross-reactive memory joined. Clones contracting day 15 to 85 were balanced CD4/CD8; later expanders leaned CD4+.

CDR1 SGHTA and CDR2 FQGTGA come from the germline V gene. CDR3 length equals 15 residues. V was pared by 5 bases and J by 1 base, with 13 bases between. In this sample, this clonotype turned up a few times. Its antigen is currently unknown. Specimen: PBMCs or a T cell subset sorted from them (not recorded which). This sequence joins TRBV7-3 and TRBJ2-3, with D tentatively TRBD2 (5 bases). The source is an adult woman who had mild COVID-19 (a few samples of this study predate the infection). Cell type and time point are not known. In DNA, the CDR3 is TGTGCCAGCAGCCCCCAATCCGGGGGCACAGATACGCAGTATTTT. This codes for CASSPQSGGTDTQYF. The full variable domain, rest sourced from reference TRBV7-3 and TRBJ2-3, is GAGVSQTPSNKVTEKGKYVELRCDPISGHTALYWYRQSLGQGPEFLIYFQGTGAADDSGLPNDRFFAVRPEGSVSTLKIQRTERGDSAVYLCASSPQSGGTDTQYFGPGTRLTVL.